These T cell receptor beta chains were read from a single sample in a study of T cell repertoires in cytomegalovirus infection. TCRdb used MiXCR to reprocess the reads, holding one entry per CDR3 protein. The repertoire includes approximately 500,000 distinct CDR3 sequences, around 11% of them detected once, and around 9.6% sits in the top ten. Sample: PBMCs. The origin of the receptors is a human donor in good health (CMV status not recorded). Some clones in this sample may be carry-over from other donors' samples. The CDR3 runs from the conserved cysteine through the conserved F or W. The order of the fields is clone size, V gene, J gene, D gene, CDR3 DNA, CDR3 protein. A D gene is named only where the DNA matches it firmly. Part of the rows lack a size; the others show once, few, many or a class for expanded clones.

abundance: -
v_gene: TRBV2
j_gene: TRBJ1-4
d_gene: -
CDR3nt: TGTGCCAGCAGTGTCGAGGGAGGGGAAAAACTGTTTTTT
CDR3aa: CASSVEGGEKLFF

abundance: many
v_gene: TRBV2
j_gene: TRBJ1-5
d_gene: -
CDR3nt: TGTGCCAGCAGTCGACAGAGCAATCAGCCCCAGCATTTT
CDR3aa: CASSRQSNQPQHF

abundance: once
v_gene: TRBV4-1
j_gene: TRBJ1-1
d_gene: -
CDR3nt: TGCGCCAGCAGCCACTCCTCCCGGGGTGAGAACACTGAAGCTTTCTTT
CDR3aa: CASSHSSRGENTEAFF

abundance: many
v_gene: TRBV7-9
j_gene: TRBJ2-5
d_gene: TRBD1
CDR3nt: TGTGCCAGCAGTCCAGACAGGGGGAAGACCCAGTACTTC
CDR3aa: CASSPDRGKTQYF

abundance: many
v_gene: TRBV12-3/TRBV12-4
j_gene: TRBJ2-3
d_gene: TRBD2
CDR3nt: TGTGCCAGCAGTTTTTCAGCGGGAGTGGATACGCAGTATTTT
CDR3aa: CASSFSAGVDTQYF

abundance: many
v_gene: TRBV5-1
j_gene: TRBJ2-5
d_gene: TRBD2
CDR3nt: TGCGCCAGCAGCTTGCCTAGCGGGAACCAAGAGACCCAGTACTTC
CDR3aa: CASSLPSGNQETQYF

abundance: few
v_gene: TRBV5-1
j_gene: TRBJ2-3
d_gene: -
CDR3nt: TGCGCCAGCAGCAAAATATTTACAGGAGTAGTAGATACGCAGTATTTT
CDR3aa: CASSKIFTGVVDTQYF

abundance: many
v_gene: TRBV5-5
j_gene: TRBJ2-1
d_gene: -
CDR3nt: TGTGCCAGCAGCCTCCGGGACTTACTCAATGAGCTAAAATTCTTC
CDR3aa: CASSLRDLLNELKFF

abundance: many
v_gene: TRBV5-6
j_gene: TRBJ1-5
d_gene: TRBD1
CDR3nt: TGTGCCAGCAGCTCGACAGGGCGTAGCAATCAGCCCCAGCATTTT
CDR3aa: CASSSTGRSNQPQHF

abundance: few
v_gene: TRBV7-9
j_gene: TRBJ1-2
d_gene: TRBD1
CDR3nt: TGTGCCAGCAGCCCAGGACAGGGTCGGGACTATGGCTACACCTTC
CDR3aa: CASSPGQGRDYGYTF

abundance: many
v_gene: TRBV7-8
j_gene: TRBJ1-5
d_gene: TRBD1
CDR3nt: TGTGCCAGCAGCCCTTCTAGAGCGTCAGGGGGCGGCAATCAGCCCCAGCATTTT
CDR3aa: CASSPSRASGGGNQPQHF

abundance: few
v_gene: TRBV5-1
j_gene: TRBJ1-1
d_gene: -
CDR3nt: TGCGCCAGCAGCCCCAGGCCCCCGAACACTGAAGCTTTCTTT
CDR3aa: CASSPRPPNTEAFF

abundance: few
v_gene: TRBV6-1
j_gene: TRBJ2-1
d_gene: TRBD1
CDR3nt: TGTGCCAGCAGCCGGGACAGGGGGGTCCATGAGCAGTTCTTC
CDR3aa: CASSRDRGVHEQFF

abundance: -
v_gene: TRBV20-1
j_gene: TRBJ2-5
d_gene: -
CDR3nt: TGCAGTGTCCCGGGGGGCTCAAGGGAGACCCAGTACTTC
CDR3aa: CSVPGGSRETQYF

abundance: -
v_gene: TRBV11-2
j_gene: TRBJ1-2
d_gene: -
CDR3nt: TGTGCCAGCAGCTTAGATCAACTTTCCGACTATGGCTACACCTTC
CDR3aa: CASSLDQLSDYGYTF

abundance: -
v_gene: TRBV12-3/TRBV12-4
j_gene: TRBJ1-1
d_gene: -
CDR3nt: TGTGCCAGCAGTTTAAACGGACAGCTACCGAACACTGAAGCTTTCTTT
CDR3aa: CASSLNGQLPNTEAFF

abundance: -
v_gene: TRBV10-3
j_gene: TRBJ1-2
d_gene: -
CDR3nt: TGTGCCATCAGCGCTAGGGGGACGGACTATGGCTACACCTTC
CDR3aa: CAISARGTDYGYTF

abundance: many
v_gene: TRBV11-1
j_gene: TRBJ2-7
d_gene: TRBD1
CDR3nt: TGTGCCAGCAGCTTGGAGGACAGGGGAATCTACGAGCAGTACTTC
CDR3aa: CASSLEDRGIYEQYF

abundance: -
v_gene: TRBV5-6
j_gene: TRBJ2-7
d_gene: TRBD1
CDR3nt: TGTGCCAGCACCCGGGACAGGAGCCCCTACGAGCAGTACTTC
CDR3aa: CASTRDRSPYEQYF

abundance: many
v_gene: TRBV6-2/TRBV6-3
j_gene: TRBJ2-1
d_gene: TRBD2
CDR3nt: TGTGCCAGCACCCTAGGACTAGCACCTTCCGATGAGCAGTTCTTC
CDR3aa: CASTLGLAPSDEQFF

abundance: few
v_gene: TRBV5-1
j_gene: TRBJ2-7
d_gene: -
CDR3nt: TGCGCCAGCAGCAAGGACGACATCTACGAGCAGTACTTC
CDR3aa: CASSKDDIYEQYF

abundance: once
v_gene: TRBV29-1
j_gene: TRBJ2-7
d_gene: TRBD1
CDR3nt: TGCAGCGTGTGGGACAGGCGATCCTACGAGCAGTACTTC
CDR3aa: CSVWDRRSYEQYF

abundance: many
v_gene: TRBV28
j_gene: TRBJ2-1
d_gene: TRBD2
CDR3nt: TGTGCCAGCGCCACCTCACTAGCGGGAGGGTACAATGAGCAGTTCTTC
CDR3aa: CASATSLAGGYNEQFF

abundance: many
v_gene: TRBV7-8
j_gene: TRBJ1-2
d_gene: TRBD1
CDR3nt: TGTGCCAGCAGCTTATCCCAGGGACAGGGATATGGCTACACCTTC
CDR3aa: CASSLSQGQGYGYTF

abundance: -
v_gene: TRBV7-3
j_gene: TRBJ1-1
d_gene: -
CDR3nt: TGTGCCATCAGCCCACAGGGATCGAACACTGAAGCTTTTTTT
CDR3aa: CAISPQGSNTEAFF

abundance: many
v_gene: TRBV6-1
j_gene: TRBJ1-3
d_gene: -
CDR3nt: TGTGCCAGCAGTGAAAGGCCTGGAAACACCATATATTTT
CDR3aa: CASSERPGNTIYF

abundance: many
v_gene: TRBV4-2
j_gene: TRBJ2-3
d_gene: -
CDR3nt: TGTGCCAGCAGCCAAGGCCGGAGGGAAGATACGCAGTATTTT
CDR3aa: CASSQGRREDTQYF

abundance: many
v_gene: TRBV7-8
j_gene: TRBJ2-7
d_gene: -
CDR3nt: TGTGCCAGCAGCTTAATCGGGGGCGCCTACGAGCAGTACTTC
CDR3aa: CASSLIGGAYEQYF